A selection of T cell receptor beta chains follows, all from one sample in a study of blood T cell repertoires in COVID-19. Repertoires were generated with immunoSEQ multiplex PCR, while TCRdb's copy carries only in-frame clones and drops some. The table shows over 100,000 clones, with 84% occurring only once. Sequencing used peripheral blood. The receptors were gathered from a man aged 40-50 years with active or convalescent COVID-19. The CDR3 runs from the conserved cysteine through the conserved F or W. The order of the fields is V gene, clone size, D gene, CDR3 length, J gene, CDR3 protein, CDR3 DNA. The D gene is left open where the match is weak. Expanded clones are given a class, and other clones once, few, many or no size at all.

>TRBV7-6|-|TRBD1|13|TRBJ1-1
CASSLRTGAEAFF
TGTGCCAGCAGCCTACGGACAGGGGCTGAAGCTTTCTTT
>TRBV4-2|-|-|16|TRBJ1-3
CASSQEPLGSGNTIYF
TGTGCCAGCAGCCAAGAGCCCCTAGGCTCTGGAAACACCATATATTTT
>TRBV7-3|many|-|17|TRBJ2-2
CASSPSPSVGNTGELFF
TGTGCCAGCAGCCCCTCCCCTAGCGTCGGGAACACCGGGGAGCTGTTTTTT
>TRBV2|-|-|15|TRBJ1-2
CASTEGGAQWYGYTF
TGTGCCAGCACCGAGGGGGGGGCGCAATGGTATGGCTACACCTTC
>TRBV28|-|TRBD1|15|TRBJ2-7
CASSFEGTGSYEQYF
TGTGCCAGCAGTTTCGAGGGGACAGGTTCCTACGAGCAGTACTTC
>TRBV4-1|-|TRBD1|16|TRBJ1-1
CASSHHGQGLDTEAFF
TGCGCCAGCAGCCATCACGGACAGGGTTTGGACACTGAAGCTTTCTTT
>TRBV18|few|TRBD1|15|TRBJ2-7
CASSLGTGGSYEQYF
TGTGCCAGCTCACTAGGGACAGGGGGATCCTACGAGCAGTACTTC
>TRBV11-2|-|-|15|TRBJ1-1
CASSLFHNSNTEAFF
TGTGCCAGCAGCCTCTTTCATAACTCCAACACTGAAGCTTTCTTT
>TRBV5-1|-|-|15|TRBJ1-1
CASSLGAGANTEAFF
TGCGCCAGCAGCTTGGGGGCAGGCGCGAACACTGAAGCTTTCTTT
>TRBV3-1/TRBV3-2|-|-|18|TRBJ2-2
CASSHAFTEQVNTGELFF
TGTGCCAGCAGCCACGCCTTTACCGAACAGGTGAACACCGGGGAGCTGTTTTTT